This TCR beta chain was documented in a study of OX40 agonist ivuxolimab in advanced cancers. With regard to the full study: Ivuxolimab was a fully human IgG2 agonistic monoclonal antibody targeting the costimulatory receptor OX40 (CD134). Of the roughly 54 patients in dose escalation, around 19 had hepatocellular carcinoma, about 15 had melanoma, 9 had renal cell carcinoma and 9 had head and neck cancer. In the dose-escalation cohort, about four fifths of patients were male, and the mean age was roughly 56 years with a range of roughly 23 to 79. The paper describes the monotherapy dose-escalation part (N = 52 patients) of the phase I trial of ivuxolimab. Patients were allowed to have had prior anti-PD-1, anti-PD-L1 or anti-CTLA-4 therapy, and 30% to 40% of the dose-escalation patients had been treated with checkpoint inhibitors. Intravenous ivuxolimab was administered to patients every 2 weeks at six dose levels: 0.01, 0.1, 0.3, 1.5, 3 and 10 mg/kg. The purpose of peripheral TCRbeta sequencing was to test whether ivuxolimab changed TCR sequence diversity and led to clonal T-cell expansion. Partial responses were achieved by three dose-escalation patients, of whom one had hepatocellular carcinoma and two had cutaneous melanoma. Study-wide findings and limitations: After ivuxolimab, CD8+ T cells had more expanded clones than CD4+ T cells on average. In the 0.1-3.0 mg/kg groups, partial responders had among the lowest normalized peripheral clonal expansion, particularly in CD8+ T cells. Antigen specificity was not determined for the clonally expanded peripheral T cells. Low levels of normalized T-cell clonal expansion were also seen in some nonresponding patients. At doses of 0.1 to 3.0 mg/kg, clonal expansion of both CD4+ and CD8+ T cells in blood was seen between baseline and week 6.

Genomic DNA was isolated from the sorted cells so that the TCRbeta CDR3 region could be sequenced. The immunoSEQ Assay was used for sequencing of TCRbeta CDR3 regions. The table comes from immuneACCESS by way of TCRdb, which keeps in-frame sequences with V and J called. Part of the clones is missing from these tables; in studies checked, under half for an unresolved V gene and the rest for unknown reasons. In this sample the table shows about 72,000 clones, approximately 81% of which occur a single time. About 5% of the sample goes to the ten largest clones. CDR1 MNHEY and CDR2 SVGAGI are derived from the germline V gene. The CDR3 runs 13 amino acids, cysteine and phenylalanine included. Only the CDR3 DNA is retained, 39 bases long and in frame from the first base. Patients with autoimmune disease history or receiving systemic immunosuppression were excluded from the trial. Peripheral blood for TCR sequencing was collected from all dose cohorts at baseline, on cycle 4 day 1, and on cycle 7 day 1. The samples were taken from a phase I, first-in-human, multicenter, open-label dose-escalation trial of ivuxolimab. Adults with locally advanced or metastatic melanoma, renal cell carcinoma, hepatocellular carcinoma or head and neck squamous cell carcinoma were enrolled in the trial. Before TCR sequencing, CD4+ T cells and CD8+ T cells from peripheral blood were sorted into separate populations.

Note on this clone: Its antigen has not been determined. The record has no base qualities; no much larger clone is one base away.

The clonotype was recovered from an adult with an advanced solid tumor such as melanoma, head and neck, liver or kidney cancer. This sample comprised CD4+ or CD8+ T cells sorted from blood, obtained in a trial of the OX40 agonist ivuxolimab. Recombination joined TRBV6-5 with TRBJ2-5; TRBD1 agrees with 9 junctional bases. The J call is uncertain, as TRBJ2-7 better fits the DNA end. The DNA sequence reads TGTGCCAGCAAACAGGGGGCTATCTACGAGCAGTACTTC. It specifies CASKQGAIYEQYF.